This T cell receptor beta chain was sequenced in a study of lymphopenia after photon versus proton radiotherapy. Study-wide results and limits: Under photons, naive T cells and diversity fell while effector/memory populations rose. In patients who died, overall survival fell as post-nadir TCR diversity dropped more. Better survival with proton therapy was suggested as possible, not demonstrated. After the lymphocyte nadir, photon-treated repertoires showed oligoclonal expansion, especially of CD8+ Temra cells.

Notes on this clone: The target antigen is unknown.

The V gene's germline CDR1 is KGHSH and CDR2 LQKENI. The CDR3 covers 14 residues. Trimming took 3 bases from V and 1 from J, leaving 9 bases between them. Repertoires were generated with immunoSEQ multiplex PCR, while TCRdb's copy carries only in-frame clones and drops some. The sample includes around 20,000 clones, approximately 90% of them seen just once. The V and J genes are TRBV18 and TRBJ1-2; D call uncertain. The source was peripheral blood, collected from a patient treated with photon-based radiotherapy. The sequence derives from a man aged 55 to 69 with pancreatic cancer. For the CDR3, the DNA is TGTGCCAGCTCACCTCGTGGGAATAACTATGGCTACACCTTC. Translated: CASSPRGNNYGYTF.